A selection of T cell receptor beta chains follows, all from one sample in a study of blood T cell repertoires in COVID-19. TCRdb keeps only in-frame clones here, not all; method: immunoSEQ multiplex PCR. The sample lists some 150,000 clones; roughly 87% were seen once. Sequencing was done on a sample of peripheral blood. The source of these receptors is a human donor in a cohort sampled during active COVID-19. Each CDR3 is given with its conserved first and last residue. D genes are given only for firm matches.

cdr3_length: 14; d_call: TRBD1; v_call: TRBV5-4; j_call: TRBJ2-5; cdr3_aa: CASTQQGTGETQYF
cdr3_length: 14; d_call: NA; v_call: TRBV6-6; j_call: TRBJ1-5; cdr3_aa: CASSQQGPNQPQHF
cdr3_length: 14; d_call: NA; v_call: TRBV13; j_call: TRBJ2-7; cdr3_aa: CASSFREGGYEQYF
cdr3_length: 15; d_call: NA; v_call: TRBV9; j_call: TRBJ1-3; cdr3_aa: CASSVSPGPGNTIYF
cdr3_length: 14; d_call: TRBD1; v_call: TRBV6-1; j_call: TRBJ1-4; cdr3_aa: CASSDPGQAAELFF
cdr3_length: 14; d_call: NA; v_call: TRBV5-1; j_call: TRBJ1-2; cdr3_aa: CASSLDTPDSGYTF
cdr3_length: 17; d_call: TRBD2; v_call: TRBV5-6; j_call: TRBJ2-3; cdr3_aa: CASSLISGGRLTDTQYF
cdr3_length: 17; d_call: NA; v_call: TRBV12-5; j_call: TRBJ1-1; cdr3_aa: CASGLVVGVFVNTEAFF
cdr3_length: 15; d_call: TRBD1; v_call: TRBV3-1/TRBV3-2; j_call: TRBJ1-4; cdr3_aa: CASSQAEGGLEKLFF
cdr3_length: 13; d_call: NA; v_call: TRBV7-2; j_call: TRBJ1-2; cdr3_aa: CASSRTGVYGYTF
cdr3_length: 17; d_call: TRBD1; v_call: TRBV3-1/TRBV3-2; j_call: TRBJ1-3; cdr3_aa: CASSLPGQGVSGNTIYF